This T cell receptor (beta chain) appears in the sequencing data of a study of T cell changes during pregnancy in multiple sclerosis. This clone was seen a single time. Clones were read by immunoSEQ multiplex PCR, and TCRdb kept only the in-frame ones, dropping some. The sample includes under 55,000 clones, approximately 92% seen only once; the top ten take 0.65% to 0.85%. Germline loops: CDR1 MNHEY, CDR2 SVGAGI. The CDR3 is 13 amino acids. Trimming took 6 bases from V and 5 from J; bases not matched to a gene: 4. The specimen comprised CD4+ T cells from peripheral blood mononuclear cells, sampled in the third trimester of pregnancy. The V gene is TRBV6-5, the J gene TRBJ1-2; 9 bases match TRBD1. The clonotype was recovered from a female donor with multiple sclerosis, enrolled in a pregnancy study. CDR3 nucleotides: TGTGCCAGCAGACGGGGACAGGGTTATGGCTACACCTTC. Its protein product is CASRRGQGYGYTF.